A single sample is the source of the 17 T cell receptor beta chains below, sequenced in a study of T cells in Graves' hyperthyroidism and ophthalmopathy. TCR beta CDR3 sequences were amplified from RNA transcripts. With the HTBI primer set, the TCR CDR3 went through a first round of RT-PCR. Using its own MiXCR run on the multiplex PCR reads, TCRdb lists one record per CDR3 protein. The sample yields about 640,000 distinct CDR3 sequences, less than 25% seen once. The sequencing sample was made of blood. The source of these receptors is a man between 25 and 39 years old with Graves' ophthalmopathy.

In its sample, this clonotype was seen a few times. The J gene is TRBJ1-2, the V gene TRBV7-2; TRBD1 matches at 9 bases. The CDR3 spans 15 residues. V shed 5 bases and J 2 bases; nucleotides not matched to a gene: 6. Germline loops: CDR1 SGHTA, CDR2 FQGNSA. The CDR3 nucleotides are TGTGCCAGCAGCCGACAGGGGGTCAGGAACTATGGCTACACCTTC. Encoded protein: CASSRQGVRNYGYTF. Looking up the rest from reference TRBV7-2 and TRBJ1-2 gives the full variable domain: GAGVSQSPSNKVTEKGKDVELRCDPISGHTALYWYRQSLGQGLEFLIYFQGNSAPDKSGLPSDRFSAERTGGSVSTLTIQRTQQEDSAVYLCASSRQGVRNYGYTFGSGTRLTVV.

A few counts support this clonotype. This chain uses TRBV14 with TRBJ2-7, with TRBD1 as a possible D gene (6 bases). Trimming took 6 bases from V and 2 from J, leaving 17 bases between them. The CDR3 has 15 residues. Germline assignment: CDR1 SGHDN and CDR2 FVKESK. The CDR3 reads CASSSLPRDTYEQYF. The CDR3 nucleotides are TGTGCCAGCAGTTCCCTTCCCCGGGACACCTACGAGCAGTACTTC.

The CDR3 region is CASSLVNPGRYEQFF. CDR3 nucleotides: TGTGCCAGCAGCTTGGTAAATCCAGGTAGATACGAGCAGTTCTTC. The chain is built from TRBV5-4 and TRBJ2-7; no reliable D call. The J call is in doubt because the DNA end fits TRBJ2-1 better. Per germline, CDR1 SGHNT and CDR2 YYREEE (reference sequence). The CDR3 consists of 15 residues.

This clonotype showed up many times. The chain joins TRBV11-2 to TRBJ1-2, with a possible D match to TRBD1 (5 bases). The CDR3 contains 17 residues. Germline V gene sequence: CDR1 SGHAT, CDR2 FQNNGV. V shed 1 base and J shed 3 bases, with 18 bases lying between them. The CDR3 sequence is CASSLVRRDLRDYGYTF. CDR3 nucleotides: TGTGCCAGCAGCTTAGTCCGGCGGGACCTCCGGGACTATGGCTACACCTTC.

This clonotype was counted only a few times. The rearrangement links TRBV19 to TRBJ1-5; 9 bases map to TRBD1. The CDR3 is 16 residues long. In germline, CDR1 is LNHDA, CDR2 SQIVND (reference sequence). J lost 4 bases, V lost 2 bases, and 6 bases had no gene match. In DNA, the CDR3 is TGTGCCAGTAGTATATGGTCGGGACAGGGTAATCAGCCCCAGCATTTT. It yields the protein CASSIWSGQGNQPQHF.

This clonotype has a handful of counts. The rearrangement uses TRBV11-2 and TRBJ2-2, with D unclear. CDR1 is SGHAT, CDR2 FQNNGV, per germline. This CDR3 is 16 amino acids long. V was shortened by 2 bases and J by 6 bases, with 16 bases between the two germline ends. The CDR3 is CASSLSRIGFSGELFF. The CDR3 DNA sequence: TGTGCCAGCAGCTTAAGTAGGATTGGGTTTTCCGGGGAGCTGTTTTTT.

The chain joins TRBV28 to TRBJ2-7; a weak D match, TRBD1 (5 bases). CDR3 length equals 14 residues. Germline V CDR1 and CDR2: MDHEN, SYDVKM. Trimming removed 5 bases from V and 2 bases from J, with 13 bases in between. For the CDR3, the DNA is TGTGCCAGCAGTATTAGGGGTTCGGCCTACGAGCAGTACTTC. Protein sequence: CASSIRGSAYEQYF.

This clonotype was detected only a few times. The chain carries TRBV4-1 and TRBJ2-1, with 12 bases matching TRBD2. Germline V lookup: CDR1 MGHRA, CDR2 YSYEKL. The V segment lost 8 bases and the J segment 4 bases; nucleotides outside the gene matches: 9. The CDR3 runs to 16 residues. DNA for the CDR3: TGCGCCAGCTCGAATCCCGGGACTAGCGGGTACAATGAGCAGTTCTTC. Translation gives CASSNPGTSGYNEQFF.

This clonotype was detected ten times or more. The chain employs TRBV30 and TRBJ1-5, with no clear D. This CDR3 spans 14 amino acids. Trimming cost V 0 bases and J 5 bases, with 11 bases left between them. In germline, CDR1 is GTSNPN, CDR2 SVGIG (reference sequence). The CDR3 DNA reads TGTGCCTGGAGTGTAGGGTTAGGTTATCAGCCCCAGCATTTT. Protein: CAWSVGLGYQPQHF. The variable domain in full, completed from reference TRBV30 and TRBJ1-5, reads SQTIHQWPATLVQPVGSPLSLECTVEGTSNPNLYWYRQAAGRGLQLLFYSVGIGQISSEVPQNLSASRPQDRQFILSSKKLLLSDSGFYLCAWSVGLGYQPQHFGDGTRLSIL.

This clonotype has a count of ten or more. V usage is TRBV30 and J usage is TRBJ1-5; D is unresolved. Germline V gives CDR1 GTSNPN, CDR2 SVGIG (reference sequence). Trimming left V 3 bases short and J 0 bases short, with 6 bases between. The CDR3 sequence is 13 residues long. CDR3 coding DNA: TGTGCCTGGAGGGAGAATAGCAATCAGCCCCAGCATTTT. Protein sequence: CAWRENSNQPQHF. The full variable domain, in which reference TRBV30 and TRBJ1-5 provide the parts outside the CDR3, is SQTIHQWPATLVQPVGSPLSLECTVEGTSNPNLYWYRQAAGRGLQLLFYSVGIGQISSEVPQNLSASRPQDRQFILSSKKLLLSDSGFYLCAWRENSNQPQHFGDGTRLSIL.

This clonotype turned up a few times. V is TRBV20-1 and J is TRBJ1-2, with 9 positions matching TRBD1. The CDR3 runs 17 residues. The germline CDR1 and CDR2 sequences are DFQATT and SNEGSKA (reference sequence). J gave up 1 base and V 3 bases, and 12 bases lay outside the gene matches. The CDR3 here is CSASPAGTGNYNYGYTF. The CDR3 nucleotides are TGCAGTGCTAGCCCCGCCGGGACAGGGAATTATAACTATGGCTACACCTTC.

This clonotype was found many times. V gene TRBV6-1 combines with J gene TRBJ2-2; 8 positions match TRBD2. Germline V CDR1 and CDR2: MNHNS, SASEGT. This CDR3 region has 15 residues. J was trimmed by 13 bases and V by 6 bases; bases with no gene match: 16. The CDR3 protein is CASRQLVAGKGSLFF. The CDR3 nucleotides read TGTGCCAGCAGACAACTGGTAGCGGGAAAAGGGTCGCTGTTTTTT.

This clonotype has a handful of counts. The J gene is TRBJ2-1, the V gene TRBV28, with TRBD2 matching 7 bases. V shed 11 bases and J 0 bases; nucleotides not matched to a gene: 19. CDR1 MDHEN and CDR2 SYDVKM come from the germline V gene. The CDR3 runs to 18 residues. The CDR3 DNA sequence: TGTGCCTCTGACCCGACTAGCTGGCCTAAGCGCTCCTACAATGAGCAGTTCTTC. Translating it yields CASDPTSWPKRSYNEQFF.

As for this clonotype: One base away lies a much larger clone, so this may be a sequencing read error. The chain employs TRBV27 and TRBJ1-1, with a tentative D call TRBD1 (5 bases). The CDR3 is 15 residues long. Trimming took 7 bases from V and 4 from J, leaving 19 bases between them. Germline assignment: CDR1 MNHEY and CDR2 SMNVEV (reference sequence). CDR3 loop: CASKASRVRSTEAFF. In DNA, the CDR3 is TGTGCCAGCAAAGCCAGCAGGGTAAGGAGCACTGAAGCTTTCTTT.

This clonotype was recorded a few times. The V gene is TRBV6-1, the J gene TRBJ2-2; no clear D. Per the germline V gene, CDR1 is MNHNS and CDR2 is SASEGT. Trimming cost V 4 bases and J 1 base, with 7 bases left between them. This CDR3 contains 14 residues. The CDR3 sequence is CASSGAMNTGELFF. The CDR3 DNA follows: TGTGCCAGCAGTGGGGCGATGAACACCGGGGAGCTGTTTTTT.

This chain connects TRBV9 to TRBJ2-3; TRBD2 agrees at 8 bases. V dropped 0 bases and J dropped 2; count of bases not matched to a gene: 5. There are 16 residues in the CDR3. CDR1 is SGDLS, CDR2 YYNGEE, per germline. This CDR3 is CASSVETSGPTDTQYF. The CDR3 coding sequence is TGTGCCAGCAGCGTAGAAACTAGCGGACCCACAGATACGCAGTATTTT.

Note on this clonotype: Germline and junction disagree at one end, which may indicate a read error. The chain is built from TRBV6-2 or TRBV6-3 and TRBJ1-2; no clear D. From germline, CDR1 is MNHEY and CDR2 SVGEGT. The CDR3 runs 20 residues. In DNA, the CDR3 is TGTGCCAGCAGTTACTCGATTTCGCGCAGGTTTAAAGAAAGGGCCTATGGCCACACCTTC. As protein: CASSYSISRRFKERAYGHTF.